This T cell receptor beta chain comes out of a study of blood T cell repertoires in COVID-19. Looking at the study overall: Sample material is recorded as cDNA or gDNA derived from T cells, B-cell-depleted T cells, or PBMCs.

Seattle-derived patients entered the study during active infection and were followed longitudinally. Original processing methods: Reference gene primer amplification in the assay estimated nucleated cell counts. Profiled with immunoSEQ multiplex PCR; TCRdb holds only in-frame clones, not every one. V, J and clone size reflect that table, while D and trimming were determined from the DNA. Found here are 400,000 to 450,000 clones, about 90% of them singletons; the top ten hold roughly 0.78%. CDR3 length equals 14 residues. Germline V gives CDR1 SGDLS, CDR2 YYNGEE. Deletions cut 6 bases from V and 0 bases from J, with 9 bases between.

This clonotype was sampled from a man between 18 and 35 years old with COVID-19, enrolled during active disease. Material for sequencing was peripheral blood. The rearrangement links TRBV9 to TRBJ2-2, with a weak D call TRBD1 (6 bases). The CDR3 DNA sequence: TGTGCCAGCACGACAGGAGCGAACACCGGGGAGCTGTTTTTT. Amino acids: CASTTGANTGELFF.